This T cell receptor beta chain derives from a study of T cell responses to AZD1222 COVID-19 vaccine. Germline assignment: CDR1 MGHDK and CDR2 SYGVNS. This CDR3 has 14 residues. V was shortened by 6 bases and J by 0 bases, with 8 bases between the two germline ends. Sequencing used immunoSEQ multiplex PCR; TCRdb keeps in-frame clones, though not all of them. The sample has 150,000 to 200,000 clones; about 90% are singletons. The chain is built from TRBV25-1 and TRBJ2-2; unclear D gene. The receptor's source is an adult who received the AZD1222 COVID-19 vaccine. Sequences were derived from peripheral blood, sampled 28 days after the second AZD1222 dose. CDR3 sequence (DNA): TGTGCCAGCAGGACGGATTCGAACACCGGGGAGCTGTTTTTT. Amino acids: CASRTDSNTGELFF.